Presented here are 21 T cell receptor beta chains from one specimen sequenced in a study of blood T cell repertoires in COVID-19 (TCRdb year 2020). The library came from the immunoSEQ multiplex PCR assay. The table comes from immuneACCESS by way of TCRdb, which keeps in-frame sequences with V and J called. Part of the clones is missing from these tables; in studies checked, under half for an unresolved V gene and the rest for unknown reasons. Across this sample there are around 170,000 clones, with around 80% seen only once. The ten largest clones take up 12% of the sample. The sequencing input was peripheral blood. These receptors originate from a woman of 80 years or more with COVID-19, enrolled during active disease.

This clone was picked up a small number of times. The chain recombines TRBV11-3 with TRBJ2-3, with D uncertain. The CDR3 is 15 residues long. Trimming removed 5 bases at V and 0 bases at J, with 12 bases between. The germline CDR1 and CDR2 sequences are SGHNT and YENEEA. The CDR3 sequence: CASSPRVASTDTQYF. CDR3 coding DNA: TGTGCCAGCAGCCCTCGGGTGGCTAGCACAGATACGCAGTATTTT.

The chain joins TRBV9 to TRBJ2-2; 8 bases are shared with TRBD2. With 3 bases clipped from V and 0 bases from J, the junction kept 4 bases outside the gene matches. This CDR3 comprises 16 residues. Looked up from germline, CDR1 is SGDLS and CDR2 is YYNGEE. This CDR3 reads CASSEGAGANTGELFF. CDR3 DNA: TGTGCCAGCAGCGAGGGAGCGGGGGCGAACACCGGGGAGCTGTTTTTT.

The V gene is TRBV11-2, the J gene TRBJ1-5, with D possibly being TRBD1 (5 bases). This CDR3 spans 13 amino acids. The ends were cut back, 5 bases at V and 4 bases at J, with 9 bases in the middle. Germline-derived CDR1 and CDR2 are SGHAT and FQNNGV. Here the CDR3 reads CASSLRGNQPQHF. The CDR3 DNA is TGTGCCAGCAGCCTACGGGGGAATCAGCCCCAGCATTTT. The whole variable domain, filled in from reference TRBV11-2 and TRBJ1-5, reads EAGVAQSPRYKIIEKRQSVAFWCNPISGHATLYWYQQILGQGPKLLIQFQNNGVVDDSQLPKDRFSAERLKGVDSTLKIQPAKLEDSAVYLCASSLRGNQPQHFGDGTRLSIL.

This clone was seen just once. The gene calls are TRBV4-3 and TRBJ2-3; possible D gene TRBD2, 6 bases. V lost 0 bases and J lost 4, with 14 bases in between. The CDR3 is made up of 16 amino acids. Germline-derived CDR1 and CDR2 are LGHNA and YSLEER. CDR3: CASSQEASATADTQYF. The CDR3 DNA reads TGCGCCAGCAGCCAAGAGGCTAGCGCGACCGCAGATACGCAGTATTTT.

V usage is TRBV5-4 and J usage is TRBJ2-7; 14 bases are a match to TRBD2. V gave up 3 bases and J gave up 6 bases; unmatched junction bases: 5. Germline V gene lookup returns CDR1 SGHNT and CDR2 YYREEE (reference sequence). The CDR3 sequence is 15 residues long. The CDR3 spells CASSSGLAGGIEQYF. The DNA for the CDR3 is TGTGCCAGCAGCTCAGGACTAGCGGGAGGTATCGAGCAGTACTTC.

The CDR3 coding sequence is TGTGCCAGCAGCAAGGACAGGAAGAACTATGGCTACACCTTC. Translation: CASSKDRKNYGYTF. The rearrangement links TRBV5-6 to TRBJ1-2; TRBD1 matches 7 bases. CDR1 and CDR2 (germline): SGHDT, YYEEEE. The CDR3 spans 14 residues. Unmatched junction bases numbered 5, after V lost 4 bases and J lost 2 bases.

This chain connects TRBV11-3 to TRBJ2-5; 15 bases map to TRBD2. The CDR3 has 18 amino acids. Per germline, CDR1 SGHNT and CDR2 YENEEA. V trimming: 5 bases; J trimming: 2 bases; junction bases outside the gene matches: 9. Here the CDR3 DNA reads TGTGCCAGCAGCCAGGGACTAGCGGGGGGCTCGTGGCAAGAGACCCAGTACTTC. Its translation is CASSQGLAGGSWQETQYF. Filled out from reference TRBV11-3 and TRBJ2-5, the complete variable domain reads EAGVVQSPRYKIIEKKQPVAFWCNPISGHNTLYWYLQNLGQGPELLIRYENEEAVDDSQLPKDRFSAERLKGVDSTLKIQPAELGDSAVYLCASSQGLAGGSWQETQYFGPGTRLLVL.

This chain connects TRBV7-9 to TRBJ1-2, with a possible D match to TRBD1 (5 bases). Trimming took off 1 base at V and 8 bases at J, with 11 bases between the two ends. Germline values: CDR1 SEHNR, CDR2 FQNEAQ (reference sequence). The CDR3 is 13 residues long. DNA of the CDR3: TGTGCCAGCAGCTTAGAACAGGAGTCCGGCTACACCTTC. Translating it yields CASSLEQESGYTF.

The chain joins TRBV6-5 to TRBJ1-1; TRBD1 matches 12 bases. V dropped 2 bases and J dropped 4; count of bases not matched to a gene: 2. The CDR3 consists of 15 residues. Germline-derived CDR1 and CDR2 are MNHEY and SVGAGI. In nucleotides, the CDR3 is TGTGCCAGCAGTTACGGGACAGGGGGCTCCACTGAAGCTTTCTTT. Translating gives CASSYGTGGSTEAFF.

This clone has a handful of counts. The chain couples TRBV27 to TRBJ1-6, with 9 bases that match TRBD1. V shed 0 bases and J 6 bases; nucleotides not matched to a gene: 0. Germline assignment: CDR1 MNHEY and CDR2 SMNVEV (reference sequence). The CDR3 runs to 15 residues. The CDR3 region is CASSLSQGANSPLHF. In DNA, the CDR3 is TGTGCCAGCAGTTTATCACAGGGGGCTAATTCACCCCTCCACTTT.

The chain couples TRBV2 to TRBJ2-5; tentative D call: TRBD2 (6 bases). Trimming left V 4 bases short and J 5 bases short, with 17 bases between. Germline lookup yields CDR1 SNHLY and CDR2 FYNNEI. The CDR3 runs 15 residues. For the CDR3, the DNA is TGTGCCAGCAGTGCATTTGGCGGGAAAGGGGAGACCCAGTACTTC. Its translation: CASSAFGGKGETQYF.

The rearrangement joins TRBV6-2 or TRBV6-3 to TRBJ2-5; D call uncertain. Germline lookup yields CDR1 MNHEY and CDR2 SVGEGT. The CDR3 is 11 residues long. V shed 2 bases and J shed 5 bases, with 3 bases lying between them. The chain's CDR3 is CASSYTETQYF. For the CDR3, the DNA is TGTGCCAGCAGTTACACTGAGACCCAGTACTTC.

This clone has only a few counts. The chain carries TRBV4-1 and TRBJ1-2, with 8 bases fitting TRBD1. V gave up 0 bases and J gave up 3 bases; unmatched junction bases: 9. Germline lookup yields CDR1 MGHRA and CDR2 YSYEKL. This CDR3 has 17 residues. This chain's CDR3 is CASSQEIGQGGYYGYTF. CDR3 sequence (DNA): TGCGCCAGCAGCCAAGAGATAGGACAGGGCGGTTACTATGGCTACACCTTC.

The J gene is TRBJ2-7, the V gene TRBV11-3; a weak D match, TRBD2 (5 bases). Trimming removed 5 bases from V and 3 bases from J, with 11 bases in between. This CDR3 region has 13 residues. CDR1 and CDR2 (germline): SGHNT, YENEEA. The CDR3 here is CASSVGRDYEQYF. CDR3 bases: TGTGCCAGCAGCGTCGGACGGGACTACGAGCAGTACTTC.

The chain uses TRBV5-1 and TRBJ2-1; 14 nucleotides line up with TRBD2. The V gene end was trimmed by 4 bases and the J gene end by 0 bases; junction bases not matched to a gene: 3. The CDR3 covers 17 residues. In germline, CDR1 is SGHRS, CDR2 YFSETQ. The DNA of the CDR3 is TGCGCCAGCAGCCCCGGGACTAGCGGGAGCTCCTACAATGAGCAGTTCTTC. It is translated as CASSPGTSGSSYNEQFF. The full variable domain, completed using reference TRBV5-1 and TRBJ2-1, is KAGVTQTPRYLIKTRGQQVTLSCSPISGHRSVSWYQQTPGQGLQFLFEYFSETQRNKGNFPGRFSGRQFSNSRSEMNVSTLELGDSALYLCASSPGTSGSSYNEQFFGPGTRLTVL.

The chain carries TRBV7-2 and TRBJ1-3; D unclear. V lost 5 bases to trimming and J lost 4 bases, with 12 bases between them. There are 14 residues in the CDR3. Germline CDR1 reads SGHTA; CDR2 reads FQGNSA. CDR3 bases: TGTGCCAGCAGCCCCCTATCGTTCGGAAACACCATATATTTT. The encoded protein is CASSPLSFGNTIYF.

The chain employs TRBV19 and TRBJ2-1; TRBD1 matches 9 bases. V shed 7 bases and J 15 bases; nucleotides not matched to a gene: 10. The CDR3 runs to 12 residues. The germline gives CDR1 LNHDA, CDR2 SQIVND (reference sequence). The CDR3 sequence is CASTPGQGVAFF. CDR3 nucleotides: TGTGCCAGTACCCCGGGACAGGGAGTGGCGTTCTTC.

CDR3 protein: CSARAEETQYF. DNA for the CDR3: TGCAGTGCCAGGGCGGAGGAGACCCAGTACTTC. The gene calls are TRBV20-1 and TRBJ2-5, with a tentative D call TRBD1 (5 bases). CDR1 is DFQATT, CDR2 SNEGSKA, per germline (reference sequence). The ends were cut back, 6 bases at V and 5 bases at J, with 10 bases in the middle. The CDR3 loop spans 11 amino acids.

This CDR3 reads CASSQFSGWDKRETQYF. The CDR3 nucleotides read TGCGCCAGCAGCCAATTTTCTGGTTGGGACAAACGAGAGACCCAGTACTTC. The chain is built from TRBV4-1 and TRBJ2-5, with a weak D call TRBD1 (6 bases). Trimming left V 2 bases short and J 4 bases short, with 20 bases between. Germline CDR1 reads MGHRA; CDR2 reads YSYEKL. The CDR3 has 17 residues.

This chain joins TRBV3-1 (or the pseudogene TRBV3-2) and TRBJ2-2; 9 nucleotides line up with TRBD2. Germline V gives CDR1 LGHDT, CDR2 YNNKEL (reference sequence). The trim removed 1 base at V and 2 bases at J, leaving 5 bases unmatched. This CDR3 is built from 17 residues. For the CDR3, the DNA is TGTGCCAGCAGCCAAGTCGCGGGGGGGCCAAACACCGGGGAGCTGTTTTTT. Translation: CASSQVAGGPNTGELFF.

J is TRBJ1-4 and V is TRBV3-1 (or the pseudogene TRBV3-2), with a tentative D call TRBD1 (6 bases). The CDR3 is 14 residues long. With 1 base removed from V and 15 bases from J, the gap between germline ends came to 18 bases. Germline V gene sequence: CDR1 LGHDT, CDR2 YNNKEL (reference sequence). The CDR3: CASSQASGADRVFF. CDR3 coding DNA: TGTGCCAGCAGCCAAGCCTCAGGGGCCGATAGGGTGTTTTTT.